What follows are 14 T cell receptor beta chains derived from one specimen sequenced in a study of cytomegalovirus exposure and HLA in healthy donors. The data were produced by immunoSEQ multiplex PCR, yet TCRdb's version contains in-frame clones alone and is incomplete. The profile shows around 300,000 clones, around 86% of them singletons. Material: PBMCs. The receptors were sampled from a woman aged 18-35 years in good health and CMV-seronegative.

The gene calls are TRBV25-1 and TRBJ2-1, with 7 nucleotides matching TRBD1. The CDR3 runs to 13 residues. V lost 10 bases to trimming and J lost 7 bases; unmatched junction nucleotides: 10. CDR1 and CDR2 from the germline V gene are MGHDK and SYGVNS. The CDR3 DNA reads as TGTGCCACCTCGGGACAGATTAGGAATGAGCAGTTCTTC. This encodes CATSGQIRNEQFF.

The genes are TRBV4-1 and TRBJ2-1, with D unclear. CDR3 size: 14 residues. V lost 1 base and J lost 4, with 8 bases in between. The germline CDR1 and CDR2 sequences are MGHRA and YSYEKL. The CDR3 DNA reads TGCGCCAGCAGCCAAGTCCTTAGATACAATGAGCAGTTCTTC. It yields the protein CASSQVLRYNEQFF.

This clone was detected a few times. The V and J genes are TRBV10-3 and TRBJ2-2, with 8 bases that match TRBD1. Trimming took 0 bases from V and 5 from J; bases not matched to a gene: 5. From germline, CDR1 is ENHRY and CDR2 SYGVKD. The CDR3 is made up of 16 amino acids. CDR3 region: CAISESLQGVTGELFF. As DNA, the CDR3 is TGTGCCATCAGTGAGTCGCTACAGGGGGTAACCGGGGAGCTGTTTTTT.

DNA of the CDR3: TGCGCCAGCAGAACTGGACAGGGAGGCGAGCAGTACTTC. It codes for CASRTGQGGEQYF. This chain connects TRBV10-1 to TRBJ2-7, with 8 bases lining up with TRBD1. The CDR3 is 13 amino acids. CDR1 and CDR2 (germline): WNHNN, SYGVQD (reference sequence). The J segment lost 6 bases and the V segment lost 6 bases, leaving 7 bases of the junction unmatched.

The V and J genes are TRBV19 and TRBJ2-3; 11 nucleotides align to TRBD2. Trimming removed 6 bases from V and 0 bases from J; junction bases left unmatched: 11. The CDR3 sequence is 18 residues long. CDR1 LNHDA and CDR2 SQIVND come from the germline V gene (reference sequence). The CDR3 DNA sequence: TGTGCCAGTAGGACTGCGGTAGCGGGGGGGCCAAGCACAGATACGCAGTATTTT. Translated: CASRTAVAGGPSTDTQYF.

The gene calls are TRBV7-2 and TRBJ2-3; TRBD2 agrees at 15 bases. There are 18 residues in the CDR3. J gave up 5 bases and V 1 base, and 7 bases lay outside the gene matches. Germline lookup yields CDR1 SGHTA and CDR2 FQGNSA. CDR3 amino acids: CASSLGRTSGGAGDTQYF. CDR3 sequence (DNA): TGTGCCAGCAGCTTAGGACGGACTAGCGGGGGGGCGGGAGATACGCAGTATTTT.

The chain has TRBV6-6 and TRBJ1-2, with a weak D call TRBD1 (6 bases). This CDR3 region has 15 residues. CDR1 is MNHNY, CDR2 SVGAGI, per germline (reference sequence). Trimming left V 2 bases short and J 2 bases short, with 12 bases between. CDR3 sequence reads: CASSYEGGRNYGYTF. The CDR3 nucleotides read TGTGCCAGCAGTTACGAGGGGGGGAGGAACTATGGCTACACCTTC.

The chain is built from TRBV5-1 and TRBJ2-1, with 7 bases lining up with TRBD1. Per germline, CDR1 SGHRS and CDR2 YFSETQ. The junction had 14 bases not matched to a gene; V was cut back by 0 bases and J by 8 bases. This CDR3 has 17 residues. The DNA of the CDR3 is TGCGCCAGCAGCTTGGCCTGGAGACAGGGAGTCTTCGATGAGCAGTTCTTC. Translated: CASSLAWRQGVFDEQFF.

This chain uses TRBV15 with TRBJ2-7; D is unresolved. Germline assignment: CDR1 LNHNV and CDR2 YYDKDF (reference sequence). CDR3 length equals 15 residues. Trimming took 5 bases from V and 1 from J, leaving 15 bases between them. The CDR3 DNA is TGTGCCACCAGCGTCAGTGAGACAAGTTCCTACGAGCAGTACTTC. Translation: CATSVSETSSYEQYF.

The genes are TRBV29-1 and TRBJ1-2; weak D call: TRBD1 (6 bases). V was shortened by 6 bases and J by 8 bases, with 19 bases between the two germline ends. The CDR3 has 13 residues. Germline CDR1 SQVTM, CDR2 ANQGSEA. DNA for the CDR3: TGCAGCGTGGGGGGGCGCCTAAGGGACGGCTACACCTTC. Protein product: CSVGGRLRDGYTF. The full variable domain, with the rest looked up from reference TRBV29-1 and TRBJ1-2, is SAVISQKPSRDICQRGTSLTIQCQVDSQVTMMFWYRQQPGQSLTLIATANQGSEATYESGFVIDKFPISRPNLTFSTLTVSNMSPEDSSIYLCSVGGRLRDGYTFGSGTRLTVV.

The chain uses TRBV6-6 and TRBJ2-7; 9 bases fit TRBD1. The CDR3 has 14 residues. CDR1 is MNHNY, CDR2 SVGAGI, per germline (reference sequence). The V segment lost 6 bases and the J segment 4 bases; nucleotides outside the gene matches: 7. DNA of the CDR3: TGTGCCAGCAGCTCCGGGACAGGGCAATACGAGCAGTACTTC. It encodes CASSSGTGQYEQYF.

The chain joins TRBV29-1 to TRBJ1-4; no firm D call. Germline V gene sequence: CDR1 SQVTM, CDR2 ANQGSEA. Deletions cut 4 bases from V and 3 bases from J, with 12 bases between. This CDR3 contains 14 residues. For the CDR3, the DNA is TGCAGCGTTGCTCCGGGTAACTCTAATGAAAAACTGTTTTTT. As protein: CSVAPGNSNEKLFF.

The chain employs TRBV27 and TRBJ2-7; 8 bases are shared with TRBD2. This CDR3 comprises 17 residues. The J segment lost 4 bases and the V segment lost 1 base, leaving 12 bases of the junction unmatched. Germline values: CDR1 MNHEY, CDR2 SMNVEV (reference sequence). CDR3 amino acids: CASSLLGAAGGTYEQYF. CDR3 coding DNA: TGTGCCAGCAGTTTATTGGGTGCGGCGGGGGGCACTTACGAGCAGTACTTC.

This clone came up a few times. V gene TRBV10-2 combines with J gene TRBJ2-7; the D gene is possibly TRBD2 (6 bases). The CDR3 covers 15 residues. Germline values: CDR1 WSHSY, CDR2 SAAADI. Trimming shortened V by 2 bases and J by 5 bases, and 16 bases separated the two germline ends. CDR3: CASSEAGSRRHEQYF. The DNA for the CDR3 is TGCGCCAGCAGTGAGGCCGGGAGCAGAAGACACGAGCAGTACTTC.